One TCR beta chain is described in this entry. The antigen is undetermined. The sample is drawn from a study of T cell repertoires in cytomegalovirus infection. Overall study: Recently identified HLA-C-restricted CMV epitopes were among the peptides used. Points from the study as a whole: Dominating the ex vivo response were HLA-C-restricted CMV-specific TCR beta clonotypes.

V was clipped by 0 bases and J by 5 bases, with 13 bases between them. Germline CDR1 is SGHDN and CDR2 is FVKESK. CDR3 length: 15 amino acids. TCRdb recomputed calls from the reads with MiXCR, one row per CDR3 protein. In the table there are about 830,000 distinct CDR3 sequences, about 30% of which are singletons. The chain has TRBV14 and TRBJ2-5, with no clear D. The receptor was derived from a human donor in good health (CMV status not recorded). Some clones in this sample may be carry-over from other donors' samples. Specimen: cultured CD8+ T cells from PBMCs, collected from culture after CMV antigen stimulation. CDR3 nucleotides: TGTGCCAGCAGCCAAGACCTCCTAAATCGGGAGACCCAGTACTTC. Its protein product is CASSQDLLNRETQYF.